This T cell receptor (beta chain) is drawn from a study of CD8 T cells in Susac syndrome. With random hexamers, reverse transcription was performed on about 0.5 to 1 ug of RNA. TCRdb re-called the immunoSEQ multiplex PCR reads through MiXCR, storing one row per CDR3 protein. The table has about 140,000 distinct CDR3 sequences, approximately 95% seen once; the top ten hold roughly 0.2%. Germline V gives CDR1 LNHNV, CDR2 YYDKDF (reference sequence). V shed 0 bases and J shed 2 bases, with 10 bases lying between them. This CDR3 has 15 amino acids. The origin of this receptor is a human donor with Susac syndrome. Material: CD8+ T cells from PBMCs. The genes are TRBV15 and TRBJ2-5; D unresolved. This chain's CDR3 is CATSRDAFLQETQYF. CDR3 bases: TGTGCCACCAGCAGAGATGCATTCCTTCAAGAGACCCAGTACTTC.